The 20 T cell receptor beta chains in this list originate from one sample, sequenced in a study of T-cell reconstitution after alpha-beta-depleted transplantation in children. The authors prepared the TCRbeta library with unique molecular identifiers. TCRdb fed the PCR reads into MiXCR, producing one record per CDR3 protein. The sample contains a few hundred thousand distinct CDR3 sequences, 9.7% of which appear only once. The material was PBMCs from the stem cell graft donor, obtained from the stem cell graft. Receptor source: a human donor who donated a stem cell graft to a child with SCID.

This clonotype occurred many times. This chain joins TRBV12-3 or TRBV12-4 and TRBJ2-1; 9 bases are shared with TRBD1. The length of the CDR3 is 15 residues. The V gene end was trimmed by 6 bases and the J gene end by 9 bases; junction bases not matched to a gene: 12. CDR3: CASSSRDRAIGEQFF. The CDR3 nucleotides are TGTGCCAGCAGCTCCCGGGACAGGGCCATCGGTGAGCAGTTCTTC.

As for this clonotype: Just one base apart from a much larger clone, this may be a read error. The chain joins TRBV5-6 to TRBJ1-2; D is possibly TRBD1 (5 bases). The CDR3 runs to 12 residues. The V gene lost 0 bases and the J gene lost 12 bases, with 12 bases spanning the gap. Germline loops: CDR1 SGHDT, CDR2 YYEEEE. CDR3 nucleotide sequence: TGTGCCAGCAGCTTGGGGGACGTCTGGGACACCTTC. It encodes CASSLGDVWDTF.

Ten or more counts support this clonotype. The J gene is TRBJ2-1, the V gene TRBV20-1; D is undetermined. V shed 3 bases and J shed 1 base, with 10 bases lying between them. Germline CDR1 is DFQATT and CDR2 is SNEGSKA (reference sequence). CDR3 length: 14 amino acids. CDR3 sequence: CSASKVSSYNEQFF. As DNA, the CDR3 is TGCAGTGCTAGTAAGGTTAGTTCCTACAATGAGCAGTTCTTC.

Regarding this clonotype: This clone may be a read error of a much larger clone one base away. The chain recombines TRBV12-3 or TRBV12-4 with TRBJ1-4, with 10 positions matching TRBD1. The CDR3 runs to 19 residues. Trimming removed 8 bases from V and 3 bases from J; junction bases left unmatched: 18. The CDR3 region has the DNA TGTGCCAGCTGTCCCCGGACAGGGGGGCGTGAGTCCGCTAATGAAAAACTGTTTTTT. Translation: CASCPRTGGRESANEKLFF.

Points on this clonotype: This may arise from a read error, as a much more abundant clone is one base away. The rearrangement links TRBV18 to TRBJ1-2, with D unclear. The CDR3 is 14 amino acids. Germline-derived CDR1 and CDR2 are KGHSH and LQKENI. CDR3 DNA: TGTGCCAGCTCACCCTCGGAAGCTAACTATGGCTACCCCTTC. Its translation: CASSPSEANYGYPF.

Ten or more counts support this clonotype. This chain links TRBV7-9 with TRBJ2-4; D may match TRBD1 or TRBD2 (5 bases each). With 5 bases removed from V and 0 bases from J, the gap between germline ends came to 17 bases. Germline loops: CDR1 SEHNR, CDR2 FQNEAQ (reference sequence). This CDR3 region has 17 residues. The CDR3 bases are TGTGCCAGCAGCCCAAGGGAAGCCGGGACAGCCAAAAACATTCAGTACTTC. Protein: CASSPREAGTAKNIQYF.

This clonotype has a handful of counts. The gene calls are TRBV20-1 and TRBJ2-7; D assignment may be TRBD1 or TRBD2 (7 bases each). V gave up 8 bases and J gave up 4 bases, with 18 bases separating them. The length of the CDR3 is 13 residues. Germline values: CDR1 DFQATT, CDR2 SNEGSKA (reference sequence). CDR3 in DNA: TGCAGTTGTGGACAGGCAGCGGGGTACGAGCAGTACTTC. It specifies CSCGQAAGYEQYF.

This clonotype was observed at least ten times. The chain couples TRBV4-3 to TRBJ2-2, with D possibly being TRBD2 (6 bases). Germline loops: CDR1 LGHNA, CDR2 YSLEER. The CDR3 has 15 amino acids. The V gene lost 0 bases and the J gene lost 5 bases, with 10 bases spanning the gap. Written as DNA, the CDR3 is TGCGCCAGCAGCCAAGATGGAGGGGCGACCGGGGAGCTGTTTTTT. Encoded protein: CASSQDGGATGELFF.

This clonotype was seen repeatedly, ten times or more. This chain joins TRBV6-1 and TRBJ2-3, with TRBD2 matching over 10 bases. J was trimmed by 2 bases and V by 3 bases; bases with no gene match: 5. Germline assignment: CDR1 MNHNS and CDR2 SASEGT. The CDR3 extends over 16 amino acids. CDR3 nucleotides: TGTGCCAGCAGTGACGTAGCGGGGGGCCACACAGATACGCAGTATTTT. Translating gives CASSDVAGGHTDTQYF.

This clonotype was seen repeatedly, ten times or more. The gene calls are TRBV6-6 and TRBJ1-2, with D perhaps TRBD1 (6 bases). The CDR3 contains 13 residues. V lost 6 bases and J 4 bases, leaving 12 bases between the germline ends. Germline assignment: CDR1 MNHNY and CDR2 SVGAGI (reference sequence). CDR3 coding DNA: TGTGCCAGCAGCCCTCAGGGGTCCTATGGCTACACCTTC. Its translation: CASSPQGSYGYTF.

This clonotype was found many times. CDR3 in amino acids: CASSLWTSQETQYF. The CDR3 DNA sequence: TGCGCCAGCAGCTTGTGGACTTCCCAAGAGACCCAGTACTTC. This chain connects TRBV5-1 to TRBJ2-5, with D possibly being TRBD2 (5 bases). Between the trimmed V and J ends, which lost 1 base and 1 base, there was a span of 8 bases. This CDR3 has 14 residues. Germline CDR1 and CDR2: SGHRS and YFSETQ.

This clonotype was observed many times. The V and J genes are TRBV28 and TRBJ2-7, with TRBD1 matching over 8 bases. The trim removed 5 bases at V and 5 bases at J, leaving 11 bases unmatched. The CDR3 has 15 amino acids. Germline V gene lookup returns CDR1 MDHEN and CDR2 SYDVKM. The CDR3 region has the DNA TGTGCCAGCAGTCCGAGGGACAGGATCGTACACGAGCAGTACTTC. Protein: CASSPRDRIVHEQYF.

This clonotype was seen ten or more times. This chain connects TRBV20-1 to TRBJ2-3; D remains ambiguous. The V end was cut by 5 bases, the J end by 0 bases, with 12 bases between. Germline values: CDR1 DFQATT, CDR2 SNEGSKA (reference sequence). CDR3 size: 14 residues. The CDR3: CSAPKTGSTDTQYF. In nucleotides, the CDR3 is TGCAGTGCTCCCAAGACTGGCAGCACAGATACGCAGTATTTT.

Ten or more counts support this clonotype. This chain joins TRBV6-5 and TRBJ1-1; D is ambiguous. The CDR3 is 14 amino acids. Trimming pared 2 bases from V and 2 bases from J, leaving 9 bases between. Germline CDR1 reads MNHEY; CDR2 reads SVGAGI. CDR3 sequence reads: CASSYVGPNTEAFF. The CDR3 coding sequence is TGTGCCAGCAGTTACGTAGGCCCCAACACTGAAGCTTTCTTT.

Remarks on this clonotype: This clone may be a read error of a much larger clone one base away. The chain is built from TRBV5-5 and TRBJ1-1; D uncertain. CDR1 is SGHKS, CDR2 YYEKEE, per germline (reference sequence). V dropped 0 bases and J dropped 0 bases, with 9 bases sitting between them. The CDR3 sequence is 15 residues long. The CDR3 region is CASSLAPEMNTEAFF. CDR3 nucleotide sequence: TGTGCCAGCAGCTTGGCCCCAGAGATGAACACTGAAGCTTTCTTT.

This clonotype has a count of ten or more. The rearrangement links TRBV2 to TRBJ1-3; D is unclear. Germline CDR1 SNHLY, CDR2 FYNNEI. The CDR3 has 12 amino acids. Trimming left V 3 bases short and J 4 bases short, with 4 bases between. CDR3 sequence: CASSEGGNTIYF. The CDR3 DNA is TGTGCCAGCAGTGAGGGGGGAAACACCATATATTTT. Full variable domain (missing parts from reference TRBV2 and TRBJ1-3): EPEVTQTPSHQVTQMGQEVILRCVPISNHLYFYWYRQILGQKVEFLVSFYNNEISEKSEIFDDQFSVERPDGSNFTLKIRSTKLEDSAMYFCASSEGGNTIYFGEGSWLTVV.

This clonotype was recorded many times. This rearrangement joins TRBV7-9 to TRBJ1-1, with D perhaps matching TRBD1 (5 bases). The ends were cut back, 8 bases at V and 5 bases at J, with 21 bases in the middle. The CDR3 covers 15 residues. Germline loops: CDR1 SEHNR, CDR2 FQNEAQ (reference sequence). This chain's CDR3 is CASGRLVRGGTEAFF. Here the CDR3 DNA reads TGTGCCAGCGGGCGTTTGGTCCGGGGGGGGACTGAAGCTTTCTTT.

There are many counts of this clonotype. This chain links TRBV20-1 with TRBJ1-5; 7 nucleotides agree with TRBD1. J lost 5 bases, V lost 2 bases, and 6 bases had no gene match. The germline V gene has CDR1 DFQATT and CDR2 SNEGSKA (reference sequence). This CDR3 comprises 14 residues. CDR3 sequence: CSARLDRADQPQHF. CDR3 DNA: TGCAGTGCTAGACTTGACAGGGCCGATCAGCCCCAGCATTTT.

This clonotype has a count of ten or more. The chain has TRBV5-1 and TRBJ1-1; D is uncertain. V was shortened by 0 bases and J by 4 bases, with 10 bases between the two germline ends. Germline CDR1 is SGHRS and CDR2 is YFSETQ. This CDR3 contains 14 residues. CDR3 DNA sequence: TGCGCCAGCAGCTTGGTCGGCTTTACCACTGAAGCTTTCTTT. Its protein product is CASSLVGFTTEAFF.

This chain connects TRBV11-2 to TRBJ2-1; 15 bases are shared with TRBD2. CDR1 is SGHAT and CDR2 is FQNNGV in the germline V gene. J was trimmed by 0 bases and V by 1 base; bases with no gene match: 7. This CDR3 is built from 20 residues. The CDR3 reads CASSLGGTSGGPRSYNEQFF. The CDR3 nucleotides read TGTGCCAGCAGCTTAGGGGGGACTAGCGGGGGGCCCCGCTCCTACAATGAGCAGTTCTTC. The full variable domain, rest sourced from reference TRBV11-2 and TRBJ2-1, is EAGVAQSPRYKIIEKRQSVAFWCNPISGHATLYWYQQILGQGPKLLIQFQNNGVVDDSQLPKDRFSAERLKGVDSTLKIQPAKLEDSAVYLCASSLGGTSGGPRSYNEQFFGPGTRLTVL.